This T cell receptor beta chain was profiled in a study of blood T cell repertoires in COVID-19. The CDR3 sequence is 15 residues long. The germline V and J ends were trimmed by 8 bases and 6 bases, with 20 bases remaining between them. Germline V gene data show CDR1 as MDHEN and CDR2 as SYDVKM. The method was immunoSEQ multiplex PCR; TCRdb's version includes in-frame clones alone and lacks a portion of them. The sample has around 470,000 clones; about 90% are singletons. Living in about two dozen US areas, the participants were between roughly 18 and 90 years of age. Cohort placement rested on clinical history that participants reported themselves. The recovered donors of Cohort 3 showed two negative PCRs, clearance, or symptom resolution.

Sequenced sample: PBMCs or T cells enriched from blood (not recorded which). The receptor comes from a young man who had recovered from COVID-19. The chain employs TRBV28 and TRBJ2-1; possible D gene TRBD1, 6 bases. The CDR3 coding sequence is TGTGCCAGCCAAAATATACAGGGAAAAATCAATGAGCAGTTCTTC. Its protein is CASQNIQGKINEQFF.